This is a list of T cell receptor beta chains from one sample in a study of OX40 agonist ivuxolimab in advanced cancers. Using immunoSEQ multiplex PCR, the repertoire was profiled, and TCRdb retains in-frame clones only, with some absent. The table has about 100,000 clones, about 89% seen once. The material was CD4+ or CD8+ T cells sorted from blood, obtained in a trial of the OX40 agonist ivuxolimab. These receptor sequences come from an adult with an advanced solid tumor such as melanoma, head and neck, liver or kidney cancer. CDR3s include the opening cysteine and the closing phenylalanine or tryptophan. A D gene is named only where the DNA matches it firmly. Some rows have no size entry. The others give once, few or many, or a class for an expanded clone.

J	D	V	size	CDR3	DNA
TRBJ2-7	TRBD1	TRBV2	NA	CASRRGQGYEQYF	TGTGCCAGCAGACGGGGACAGGGGTACGAGCAGTACTTC
TRBJ2-5	NA	TRBV7-2	NA	CASSPRLGETQYF	TGTGCCAGCAGCCCGCGTTTGGGGGAGACCCAGTACTTC
TRBJ1-1	NA	TRBV5-1	NA	CASSAGLPNTEAFF	TGCGCCAGCAGTGCGGGACTCCCGAACACTGAAGCTTTCTTT
TRBJ1-2	NA	TRBV5-5	NA	CASSFGSRDYGYTF	TGTGCCAGCAGCTTTGGGTCTAGGGACTATGGCTACACCTTC
TRBJ2-5	NA	TRBV5-1	NA	CASARARETQYF	TGCGCCAGCGCCCGGGCAAGGGAGACCCAGTACTTC
TRBJ2-3	TRBD1	TRBV5-1	NA	CASSPGQVGDTQYF	TGCGCCAGCAGCCCGGGACAGGTTGGAGATACGCAGTATTTT
TRBJ2-5	NA	TRBV5-6	NA	CASSPTPTGRRETQYF	TGTGCCAGCAGCCCTACTCCGACAGGGAGGAGAGAGACCCAGTACTTC
TRBJ2-5	NA	TRBV18	NA	CASSPRNTQETQYF	TGTGCCAGCTCACCAAGGAACACCCAAGAGACCCAGTACTTC
TRBJ1-2	NA	TRBV4-2	few	CASSQDGSLANYGYTF	TGTGCCAGCAGCCAAGATGGTTCGTTGGCGAACTATGGCTACACCTTC
TRBJ2-5	NA	TRBV5-4	NA	CASSSTEGGETQYF	TGTGCCAGCAGCTCCACGGAGGGGGGGGAGACCCAGTACTTC
TRBJ1-1	TRBD1	TRBV19	once	CASSPRTGRTNTEAFF	TGTGCCAGTAGTCCCCGGACAGGGCGTACGAACACTGAAGCTTTCTTT
TRBJ2-1	NA	TRBV5-4	NA	CASSLASIGQFF	TGTGCCAGCAGCTTGGCCTCTATTGGGCAGTTCTTC
TRBJ2-5	NA	TRBV18	NA	CASSPQIGGPRETQYF	TGTGCCAGCTCACCCCAGATCGGGGGGCCGAGGGAGACCCAGTACTTC
TRBJ2-4	NA	TRBV30	NA	CAWSAGRAKNIQYF	TGTGCCTGGAGTGCGGGACGAGCCAAAAACATTCAGTACTTC
TRBJ2-5	NA	TRBV7-6	NA	CASSLAPGETQYF	TGTGCCAGCAGCTTAGCGCCGGGGGAGACCCAGTACTTC
TRBJ1-5	TRBD1	TRBV29-1	NA	CSVAGGSNQPQHF	TGCAGCGTTGCAGGGGGTAGCAATCAGCCCCAGCATTTT
TRBJ2-3	NA	TRBV2	NA	CASSVVADTQYF	TGTGCCAGCAGTGTAGTCGCAGATACGCAGTATTTT
TRBJ1-1	TRBD1	TRBV7-8	NA	CASSLVQGDTEAFF	TGTGCCAGCAGCTTAGTACAGGGGGACACTGAAGCTTTCTTT
TRBJ2-5	TRBD2	TRBV14	NA	CASSQDYFSGSGETQYF	TGTGCCAGCAGCCAAGACTATTTTAGCGGGAGTGGAGAGACCCAGTACTTC
TRBJ2-5	NA	TRBV5-1	once	CASSLDGRGTQYF	TGCGCCAGCAGCTTGGACGGACGAGGGACCCAGTACTTC
TRBJ2-7	NA	TRBV5-1	once	CASRHDGNYEQYF	TGCGCCAGCAGGCACGACGGTAACTACGAGCAGTACTTC
TRBJ2-7	TRBD1	TRBV6-1	NA	CASNQGQAYEQYF	TGTGCCAGCAACCAGGGACAGGCCTACGAGCAGTACTTC
TRBJ1-1	TRBD1	TRBV5-1	NA	CASSPDRGLVTTEAFF	TGCGCCAGCAGCCCCGACAGGGGGCTGGTGACTACTGAAGCTTTCTTT
TRBJ2-7	NA	TRBV5-6	NA	CASSFMAPESSYEQYF	TGTGCCAGCAGCTTTATGGCTCCGGAGAGCTCCTACGAGCAGTACTTC
TRBJ2-7	TRBD2	TRBV9	NA	CASSVASSGTPYEQYF	TGTGCCAGCAGCGTAGCGTCTAGCGGGACTCCCTACGAGCAGTACTTC
TRBJ1-5	NA	TRBV6-1	NA	CASSVGNQPQHF	TGTGCCAGCAGTGTTGGGAATCAGCCCCAGCATTTT
TRBJ2-1	NA	TRBV7-3	NA	CASAAGGHDEQFF	TGTGCCAGCGCCGCCGGGGGGCATGATGAGCAGTTCTTC
TRBJ2-3	NA	TRBV5-1	NA	CASSLGHTTDTQYF	TGCGCCAGCAGCCTCGGACACACCACAGATACGCAGTATTTT
TRBJ1-3	NA	TRBV5-1	once	CASSLDGSDGNTIYF	TGCGCCAGCAGCTTGGATGGGTCGGATGGAAACACCATATATTTT
TRBJ2-7	NA	TRBV18	NA	CASSRDSYEQYF	TGTGCCAGCTCACGCGACAGCTACGAGCAGTACTTC
TRBJ2-7	TRBD1	TRBV6-6	NA	CATTTGTYEQYF	TGTGCCACCACGACAGGGACCTACGAGCAGTACTTC
TRBJ2-7	NA	TRBV11-2	NA	CASSLSAYRWYEQYF	TGTGCCAGCAGCTTATCCGCTTACAGGTGGTACGAGCAGTACTTC
TRBJ2-5	TRBD2	TRBV2	NA	CASSPGLARETQYF	TGTGCCAGCAGTCCGGGACTAGCTCGAGAGACCCAGTACTTC
TRBJ1-1	NA	TRBV7-9	NA	CASSRRDTNTEAFF	TGTGCCAGCAGCCGACGGGACACCAACACTGAAGCTTTCTTT
TRBJ2-5	NA	TRBV7-2	NA	CASSLAHETQYF	TGTGCCAGCAGCTTAGCCCACGAGACCCAGTACTTC
TRBJ2-7	NA	TRBV5-1	few	CASSLIAGSLYEQYF	TGCGCCAGCAGCTTGATTGCAGGCAGCCTCTACGAGCAGTACTTC
TRBJ2-7	NA	TRBV6-1	NA	CASTLSGTYAYEQYF	TGTGCCAGCACCCTATCGGGGACGTACGCCTACGAGCAGTACTTC
TRBJ2-5	NA	TRBV5-1	NA	CASSSPPGGQETQYF	TGCGCCAGCAGCTCCCCGCCTGGGGGCCAAGAGACCCAGTACTTC
TRBJ2-7	TRBD1	TRBV11-2	once	CASTTRGQGGYEQYF	TGTGCCAGCACCACACGGGGACAGGGGGGCTACGAGCAGTACTTC
TRBJ2-7	TRBD1	TRBV2	NA	CAIVGTGSYEQYF	TGTGCCATCGTAGGGACAGGATCCTACGAGCAGTACTTC
TRBJ1-1	TRBD1	TRBV5-4	NA	CASSDPGQGMTAFF	TGTGCCAGCAGCGACCCCGGACAGGGGATGACGGCTTTCTTT
TRBJ2-3	NA	TRBV19	NA	CASSVTGSGADTQYF	TGTGCCAGTAGTGTCACAGGGTCGGGCGCAGATACGCAGTATTTT